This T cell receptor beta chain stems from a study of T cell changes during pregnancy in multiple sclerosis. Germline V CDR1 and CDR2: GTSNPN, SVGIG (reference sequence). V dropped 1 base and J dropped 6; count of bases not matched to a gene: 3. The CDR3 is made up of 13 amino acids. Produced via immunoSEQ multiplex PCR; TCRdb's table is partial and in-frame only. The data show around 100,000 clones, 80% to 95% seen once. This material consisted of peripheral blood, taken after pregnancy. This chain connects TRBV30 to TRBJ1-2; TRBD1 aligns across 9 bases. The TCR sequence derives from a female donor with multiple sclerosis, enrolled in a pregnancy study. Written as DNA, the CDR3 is TGTGCCTGGAGTGACAGGGGGCGAAATGGCTACACCTTC. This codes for CAWSDRGRNGYTF.